These 11 T cell receptor beta chains came from one sample sequenced in a study of blood T cells in healthy people across ages (dated by TCRdb to between 2014 and 2017). The receptor library was made with 5' RACE. Sequenced on an Illumina HiSeq 2500. A second roughly 6 to 12 cycle PCR used a sample-barcoded 5' primer and a J-beta primer mix. The public reads were run again by TCRdb, first through fastp at Q25 and then through MiXCR, and only productive beta chains were kept. Every entry covers one CDR3 protein and lists the most common genes and DNA from its rows. The sample yields 850,000 to 950,000 distinct CDR3 sequences; under 30% were counted once. The ten largest account for approximately 15% of the sample. The sample comprised blood. These receptors were taken from a woman at least 80 years old in good health.

Comment on this clonotype: This may be a read error: a much more frequent sequence differs by one nucleotide. This chain uses TRBV29-1 with TRBJ1-2; no clear D gene. Looked up from germline, CDR1 is SQVTM and CDR2 is ANQGSEA. The ends were cut back, 5 bases at V and 10 bases at J, with 11 bases in the middle. The CDR3 spans 10 residues. As DNA, the CDR3 is TGCAGCGTTCTCAAGAGTGACTACACCTTC. Residues: CSVLKSDYTF.

Notes on this clonotype: The junction differs from germline at one of its ends, possibly a read error. The V call is TRBV14, the J call TRBJ2-7, with 11 bases that match TRBD1. There are 15 residues in the CDR3. Germline V lookup: CDR1 SGHDN, CDR2 FVKESK. The CDR3 sequence: CTSSPIWTGGMEQYF. For the CDR3, the DNA is TGTACCAGCAGCCCGATTTGGACAGGGGGCATGGAGCAGTACTTC.

Regarding this clonotype: A junction end diverges from the germline sequence, so it may reflect a read error. The chain has TRBV15 and TRBJ2-5; 8 bases fit TRBD2. In germline, CDR1 is LNHNV, CDR2 YYDKDF (reference sequence). This CDR3 region has 14 residues. Here the CDR3 DNA reads TGTGCCACCCGCAGAGCGGGGGTCCAAGAGACCCAGTACTTC. Translated: CATRRAGVQETQYF.

This clonotype was counted only a few times. The CDR3 coding sequence is TGTGCCAGCAGCGAAGACAGGAATTGGGGCCAAGAAAAACTGTTTTTT. Protein sequence: CASSEDRNWGQEKLFF. The rearrangement uses TRBV6-2 or TRBV6-3 and TRBJ1-4; TRBD1 might be the D (6 bases). In germline, CDR1 is MNHEY, CDR2 SVGEGT. Trimming took off 6 bases at V and 8 bases at J, with 22 bases between the two ends. The CDR3 extends over 16 amino acids.

The chain couples TRBV20-1 to TRBJ1-1; D gene unclear. CDR1 is DFQATT and CDR2 is SNEGSKA in the germline V gene (reference sequence). CDR3 length: 14 residues. The V end was cut by 6 bases, the J end by 5 bases, with 19 bases between. The DNA of the CDR3 is TGCAGTGCCCCTAATAAGGGAGGAATGACTGAAGCTTTCTTT. It is translated as CSAPNKGGMTEAFF.

This clonotype was detected ten times or more. This chain uses TRBV7-2 with TRBJ2-3, with D possibly TRBD2 on 5 matching bases. Germline CDR1 is SGHTA and CDR2 is FQGNSA. Trimming removed 3 bases at V and 5 bases at J, with 9 bases between. The CDR3 contains 13 residues. Here the CDR3 reads CASSFRRLDTQYF. In DNA form, the CDR3 reads TGTGCCAGCAGCTTCAGGAGGTTAGATACGCAGTATTTT. The full variable domain, its missing parts supplied by reference TRBV7-2 and TRBJ2-3, is GAGVSQSPSNKVTEKGKDVELRCDPISGHTALYWYRQSLGQGLEFLIYFQGNSAPDKSGLPSDRFSAERTGGSVSTLTIQRTQQEDSAVYLCASSFRRLDTQYFGPGTRLTVL.

This clonotype was seen many times. V and J are TRBV9 and TRBJ2-1; no definite D call. Germline CDR1 is SGDLS and CDR2 is YYNGEE. Between the trimmed V and J ends, which lost 0 bases and 0 bases, there was a span of 7 bases. The CDR3 totals 15 residues. CDR3 loop: CASSVDANSYNEQFF. The CDR3 nucleotides are TGTGCCAGCAGCGTAGACGCTAACTCCTACAATGAGCAGTTCTTC.

This clonotype was observed a handful of times. The chain employs TRBV11-2 and TRBJ2-3; D is tentatively TRBD1 or TRBD2 (6 bases each). The ends were cut back, 0 bases at V and 3 bases at J, with 13 bases in the middle. CDR1 and CDR2 from the germline V gene are SGHAT and FQNNGV. CDR3 size: 16 residues. CDR3 coding DNA: TGTGCCAGCAGCTTAGATTCTCCGGGGGCAACAGATACGCAGTATTTT. Protein product: CASSLDSPGATDTQYF.

This clonotype has at least ten counts. The chain has TRBV7-9 and TRBJ2-5; D gene unclear. Looked up from germline, CDR1 is SEHNR and CDR2 is FQNEAQ (reference sequence). The CDR3 loop spans 16 amino acids. V shed 2 bases and J shed 3 bases, with 16 bases lying between them. The CDR3 coding sequence is TGTGCCAGCAGCTTAATGTCCGGTGGGGTTGAAGAGACCCAGTACTTC. Protein: CASSLMSGGVEETQYF.

Points on this clonotype: This may be a read error: a much more frequent sequence differs by one nucleotide. The V and J genes are TRBV5-5 and TRBJ1-2; TRBD1 aligns across 8 bases. CDR3 length equals 15 residues. Per germline, CDR1 SGHKS and CDR2 YYEKEE (reference sequence). The CDR3 sequence is CTSSLAPGGNYGYTF. For the CDR3, the DNA is TGTACCAGCAGCTTGGCCCCAGGGGGCAACTATGGCTACACCTTC.

This clonotype has at least ten counts. The rearrangement joins TRBV6-5 to TRBJ2-3; tentative D call: TRBD2 (5 bases). CDR3 length equals 14 residues. V lost 2 bases and J lost 6, with 12 bases in between. Germline V lookup: CDR1 MNHEY, CDR2 SVGAGI. DNA of the CDR3: TGTGCCAGCAGTTACGATTTAGCGAGGGATACGCAGTATTTT. It codes for CASSYDLARDTQYF.